These 3 T cell receptor beta chains came from one sample sequenced in a study of cytomegalovirus exposure and HLA in healthy donors (dated by TCRdb to 2015 to 2018). Receptor amplification or capture employed the immunoSEQ multiplex PCR assay. For the multiplex PCR, a mixture combining 60 forward primers for TCR Vbeta segments and 13 reverse primers for TCR Jbeta segments was used. The table was pulled from immuneACCESS by TCRdb, which kept in-frame rearrangements only. Such tables lose some clones; where checked, under half of the loss comes from unresolved V genes, and the rest has no known cause. The table for this sample lists some 130,000 clones; about 80% of them were counted only once. The ten largest account for around 1.3% of the sample. The sample was PBMCs. All receptors come from a girl aged 2-10 years in good health and CMV-seronegative.

The V call is TRBV10-2, the J call TRBJ2-7, with D possibly TRBD2 on 6 matching bases. Between the trimmed V and J ends, which lost 0 bases and 4 bases, there was a span of 13 bases. The CDR3 contains 15 residues. Germline assignment: CDR1 WSHSY and CDR2 SAAADI. The CDR3 protein is CASSESGDWVYEQYF. The CDR3 DNA sequence: TGCGCCAGCAGTGAGTCGGGGGACTGGGTGTACGAGCAGTACTTC.

The chain recombines TRBV27 with TRBJ2-1; 13 positions agree with TRBD2. Losses at the gene ends were 8 bases for V and 8 bases for J; bases not matched to a gene: 9. The CDR3 is 15 residues long. Germline CDR1 MNHEY, CDR2 SMNVEV (reference sequence). Written as DNA, the CDR3 is TGTGCCAGCCCTGAGGGACTAGCGGGGAATGATGAGCAGTTCTTC. Translation: CASPEGLAGNDEQFF.

The rearrangement links TRBV15 to TRBJ1-1; TRBD1 matches at 9 bases. CDR3 length: 15 residues. The germline V gene encodes CDR1 LNHNV and CDR2 YYDKDF (reference sequence). Losses at the gene ends were 4 bases for V and 4 bases for J; bases not matched to a gene: 7. The CDR3 DNA is TGTGCCACCAGCACCACACAGGGGGCGCGCACTGAAGCTTTCTTT. Protein: CATSTTQGARTEAFF.